This TCR beta chain is from a study of T cells expressing NK-cell markers. Study in general: The eight sequenced donors comprised seven who were HCMV-seropositive and one who was seronegative.

Study conclusions and caveats: A range of about 1.0-8% of CD8+ T cells consisted of dominant NKG2C+ clonotypes in more than five donors. Dominance of the CD3+CD56-NKG2C+ fraction by these clonotypes also held in a few donors.

Turning to this clonotype: Its antigen is unidentified.

UMIs were included in TCR beta cDNA generated by 5'RACE template switching. TCRdb re-called the 5' RACE reads, yielding one record per CDR3 amino acid sequence without DNA. This sample contains roughly 430,000 distinct CDR3 sequences. The CDR3 totals 14 residues. The germline V gene encodes CDR1 SGHTA and CDR2 FQGNSA. The chain links TRBV7-2 to TRBJ2-5. The specimen sequenced was blood T cells: a sorted CD56 or NKG2C T cell subset, CD4+ or CD8+ T cells, or bulk PBMC T cells (not recorded which). This receptor was taken from a woman between 18 and 70 years old in good health. Here the CDR3 reads CASSLGNLRETQYF.